Listed here are 27 T cell receptor beta chains from one sample, sequenced in a study of spatial heterogeneity in lung cancer. The time point here: sample taken at primary tumor resection. TCRdb re-analysed the 5' RACE reads in MiXCR, keeping a single row per CDR3 protein. The table includes around 8,000 distinct CDR3 sequences, about 8.6% detected once. The source material was PBMCs, sampled at surgery. These receptors all stem from a male donor with early-stage non-small cell lung cancer.

This clonotype was observed at least ten times. The chain carries TRBV18 and TRBJ2-5, with a possible D match to TRBD1 (6 bases). Trimming pared 6 bases from V and 4 bases from J, leaving 18 bases between. This CDR3 has 15 amino acids. Germline-derived CDR1 and CDR2 are KGHSH and LQKENI. CDR3 residues: CASSQGTGLGETQYF. In DNA, the CDR3 is TGTGCCAGCTCCCAGGGGACCGGACTGGGAGAGACCCAGTACTTC.

This clonotype was observed at least ten times. The rearrangement links TRBV28 to TRBJ2-7; TRBD2 matches at 9 bases. Per the germline V gene, CDR1 is MDHEN and CDR2 is SYDVKM. CDR3 length: 15 residues. The V segment lost 6 bases and the J segment 0 bases; nucleotides outside the gene matches: 6. Written as DNA, the CDR3 is TGTGCCAGCAGAGCGGGAGGAGGGAACTCCTACGAGCAGTACTTC. Protein sequence: CASRAGGGNSYEQYF. The full variable domain, its missing parts supplied by reference TRBV28 and TRBJ2-7, is DVKVTQSSRYLVKRTGEKVFLECVQDMDHENMFWYRQDPGLGLRLIYFSYDVKMKEKGDIPEGYSVSREKKERFSLILESASTNQTSMYLCASRAGGGNSYEQYFGPGTRLTVT.

In its sample, this clonotype was seen many times. The chain recombines TRBV6-2 or TRBV6-3 with TRBJ2-1; D is uncertain. The CDR3 has 15 residues. In germline, CDR1 is MNHEY, CDR2 SVGEGT. V shed 8 bases and J shed 0 bases, with 14 bases lying between them. The CDR3 nucleotides are TGTGCCAGCGAGTTTGGCTTTGGCTCCTACAATGAGCAGTTCTTC. Its protein is CASEFGFGSYNEQFF.

Ten or more counts support this clonotype. The chain links TRBV29-1 to TRBJ2-3; D possibly matches TRBD1 or TRBD2 (5 bases each). Germline values: CDR1 SQVTM, CDR2 ANQGSEA. Trimming removed 4 bases at V and 0 bases at J, with 14 bases between. This CDR3 region has 15 residues. The CDR3 DNA sequence: TGCAGCGTTGTTGGTAGGGGAGCTAGCACAGATACGCAGTATTTT. Translated: CSVVGRGASTDTQYF.

This clonotype showed up just a few times. The chain carries TRBV12-3 or TRBV12-4 and TRBJ2-1; D is unclear. The germline V and J ends were trimmed by 2 bases and 2 bases, with 7 bases remaining between them. This CDR3 has 14 amino acids. In DNA form, the CDR3 reads TGTGCCAGCAGTTTAATAGGCGCCTACAATGAGCAGTTCTTC. Its protein is CASSLIGAYNEQFF.

This clonotype is large by share. The chain combines TRBV15 with TRBJ1-1; D perhaps matches TRBD1 (5 bases). CDR1 LNHNV and CDR2 YYDKDF come from the germline V gene (reference sequence). Trimming pared 0 bases from V and 8 bases from J, leaving 10 bases between. The CDR3 loop spans 13 amino acids. This CDR3 reads CATSRDSGEEAFF. In DNA form, the CDR3 reads TGTGCCACCAGCAGAGATTCGGGGGAGGAAGCTTTCTTT. The variable domain in full, completed from reference TRBV15 and TRBJ1-1, reads DAMVIQNPRYQVTQFGKPVTLSCSQTLNHNVMYWYQQKSSQAPKLLFHYYDKDFNNEADTPDNFQSRRPNTSFCFLDIRSPGLGDTAMYLCATSRDSGEEAFFGQGTRLTVV.

This clonotype was counted ten times or more. The chain combines TRBV12-3 or TRBV12-4 with TRBJ2-3; the match to TRBD2 covers 12 bases. With V trimmed by 0 bases and J by 3 bases, 4 bases remained unmatched. This CDR3 has 17 amino acids. The DNA of the CDR3 is TGTGCCAGCAGTTTAGCGTCTAGCGGGAGGGAGACAGATACGCAGTATTTT. Translation: CASSLASSGRETDTQYF.

This clonotype showed up many times. The chain carries TRBV27 and TRBJ2-1, with TRBD2 identical over 7 bases. In germline, CDR1 is MNHEY, CDR2 SMNVEV (reference sequence). The CDR3 sequence is 13 residues long. After removal of 4 bases from V and 6 bases from J, the junction contained 3 bases not matched to a gene. The CDR3 sequence is CASSWGGGNEQFF. The CDR3 nucleotides are TGTGCCAGCAGTTGGGGGGGTGGCAATGAGCAGTTCTTC.

This clonotype is labeled as medium-sized. The V and J genes are TRBV7-3 and TRBJ2-3; 10 bases fit TRBD2. Germline loops: CDR1 SGHTA, CDR2 FQGTGA. V dropped 5 bases and J dropped 3; count of bases not matched to a gene: 5. The length of the CDR3 is 15 residues. DNA of the CDR3: TGTGCCAGCAGCGTTACTAGCGGGGAGACAGATACGCAGTATTTT. Encoded protein: CASSVTSGETDTQYF.

The V gene is TRBV28, the J gene TRBJ2-1, with TRBD1 identical over 9 bases. With 6 bases clipped from V and 4 bases from J, the junction kept 4 bases outside the gene matches. The CDR3 has 14 residues. CDR1 MDHEN and CDR2 SYDVKM come from the germline V gene. The CDR3 here is CASRSGQGYNEQFF. CDR3 nucleotides: TGTGCCAGCAGGTCGGGACAGGGTTACAATGAGCAGTTCTTC.

About this clonotype: This sequence may be a read error, since a much larger clone differs from it by one base. This chain uses TRBV27 with TRBJ2-2; the match to TRBD2 covers 14 bases. Germline V CDR1 and CDR2: MNHEY, SMNVEV (reference sequence). The CDR3 has 20 residues. The CDR3 here is CASSPQLGLAGGLGTEELFF. DNA of the CDR3: TGTGCCAGCAGTCCTCAATTAGGACTAGCGGGGGGCCTGGGGACCGAGGAGCTGTTTTTT.

This clonotype is judged medium-sized. The chain uses TRBV12-3 or TRBV12-4 and TRBJ1-1, with a tentative D call TRBD1 (6 bases). The V end was cut by 5 bases, the J end by 2 bases, with 12 bases between. The CDR3 runs 14 residues. DNA for the CDR3: TGTGCCAGCAGTCTTGGACAGTCAAACACTGAAGCTTTCTTT. Protein: CASSLGQSNTEAFF.

This clonotype showed up many times. This chain joins TRBV29-1 and TRBJ2-7, with TRBD1 as a possible D gene (5 bases). The CDR3 covers 12 residues. The germline CDR1 and CDR2 sequences are SQVTM and ANQGSEA. V was pared by 5 bases and J by 2 bases, with 10 bases between. The chain's CDR3 is CSVLVRAYEQYF. The DNA of the CDR3 is TGCAGCGTTCTTGTCAGGGCCTACGAGCAGTACTTC.

The table lists this clonotype with many counts. The chain carries TRBV7-3 and TRBJ2-2; 11 nucleotides agree with TRBD2. J was trimmed by 5 bases and V by 5 bases; bases with no gene match: 4. The CDR3 has 15 residues. Germline CDR1 reads SGHTA; CDR2 reads FQGTGA. The DNA for the CDR3 is TGTGCCAGCAGCCAAACTAGCGGGAGTACCGGGGAGCTGTTTTTT. As protein: CASSQTSGSTGELFF.

Ten or more counts support this clonotype. This chain uses TRBV6-6 with TRBJ1-1; unclear D gene. The germline V gene has CDR1 MNHNY and CDR2 SVGAGI (reference sequence). The CDR3 has 12 residues. The V and J ends lost 6 bases and 7 bases respectively, with 12 bases between them. The DNA of the CDR3 is TGTGCCAGCAGCGGACGGCCCAGTGAAGCTTTCTTT. Protein: CASSGRPSEAFF.

The chain is built from TRBV3-1 and TRBJ2-3; tentatively, D is TRBD1 (6 bases). Germline CDR1 reads LGHDT; CDR2 reads YNNKEL (reference sequence). The CDR3 sequence is 15 residues long. Trimming took off 4 bases at V and 0 bases at J, with 11 bases between the two ends. The CDR3 DNA sequence: TGTGCCAGCAGCCCCCGGGACACCAGCACAGATACGCAGTATTTT. Translating it yields CASSPRDTSTDTQYF.

This clonotype was observed at least ten times. The chain joins TRBV28 to TRBJ1-2; 10 nucleotides agree with TRBD1. The germline V gene encodes CDR1 MDHEN and CDR2 SYDVKM. The junction had 10 bases not matched to a gene; V was cut back by 7 bases and J by 5 bases. The CDR3 covers 15 residues. The CDR3 DNA reads TGTGCCAGCACCCAGGTCGACAGGGGGCGTTATGGCTACACCTTC. This encodes CASTQVDRGRYGYTF.

This clonotype has a count of ten or more. This sequence joins TRBV12-3 or TRBV12-4 and TRBJ2-3; 7 nucleotides line up with TRBD2. V dropped 10 bases and J dropped 3; count of bases not matched to a gene: 7. This CDR3 has 13 amino acids. The CDR3 here is CATRASGTDTQYF. The CDR3 DNA reads as TGTGCCACGCGGGCTAGCGGAACAGATACGCAGTATTTT.

This clonotype appeared many times. CDR3 amino acids: CATSPRGGVEETQYF. CDR3 nucleotides: TGTGCCACCAGTCCCCGGGGCGGGGTGGAGGAGACCCAGTACTTC. This chain joins TRBV24-1 and TRBJ2-5, with TRBD2 as a possible D gene (6 bases). The CDR3 extends over 15 amino acids. Germline V CDR1 and CDR2: KGHDR, SFDVKD. The V gene lost 6 bases and the J gene lost 5 bases, with 18 bases spanning the gap.

This clonotype was recorded at least ten times. The chain combines TRBV12-3 or TRBV12-4 with TRBJ2-7, with D tentatively TRBD1 (6 bases). This CDR3 comprises 16 residues. Trimming shortened V by 6 bases and J by 0 bases, and 18 bases separated the two germline ends. The CDR3 sequence is CASSPWGQGSSYEQYF. The CDR3 DNA reads TGTGCCAGCAGCCCATGGGGGCAGGGTAGCTCCTACGAGCAGTACTTC.

CDR3 residues: CASSLGTGGILEAFF. The CDR3, as DNA: TGTGCCAGCAGTTTAGGGACAGGGGGCATTCTTGAAGCTTTCTTT. The genes are TRBV12-3 or TRBV12-4 and TRBJ1-1; 11 bases are shared with TRBD1. The trim removed 1 base at V and 7 bases at J, leaving 5 bases unmatched. The CDR3 totals 15 residues.

This clonotype was counted ten times or more. The chain has TRBV5-1 and TRBJ1-1; 7 bases are a match to TRBD1. Germline V gives CDR1 SGHRS, CDR2 YFSETQ. The CDR3 loop spans 15 amino acids. After removal of 5 bases from V and 3 bases from J, the junction contained 10 bases not matched to a gene. The CDR3 sequence is CASRETGAGDTEAFF. The CDR3 nucleotides are TGCGCCAGCAGGGAAACAGGGGCGGGGGACACTGAAGCTTTCTTT.

V is TRBV12-3 or TRBV12-4 and J is TRBJ2-1; 11 bases map to TRBD2. Trimming took 7 bases from V and 0 from J; bases not matched to a gene: 14. The CDR3 runs to 19 residues. The CDR3 coding sequence is TGTGCCAGCATCTCCGGGCCACTAGCGGGAGTAGGCTCCTACAATGAGCAGTTCTTC. This gives the protein CASISGPLAGVGSYNEQFF.

This clonotype occurred many times. This chain joins TRBV9 and TRBJ2-5; 12 bases fit TRBD2. This CDR3 is built from 17 residues. The V gene end was trimmed by 0 bases and the J gene end by 2 bases; junction bases not matched to a gene: 5. From germline, CDR1 is SGDLS and CDR2 YYNGEE. CDR3 sequence: CASSVGLAGGGQETQYF. The CDR3 DNA sequence: TGTGCCAGCAGCGTAGGTCTAGCGGGAGGGGGGCAAGAGACCCAGTACTTC. The full variable domain, with the rest looked up from reference TRBV9 and TRBJ2-5, is DSGVTQTPKHLITATGQRVTLRCSPRSGDLSVYWYQQSLDQGLQFLIQYYNGEERAKGNILERFSAQQFPDLHSELNLSSLELGDSALYFCASSVGLAGGGQETQYFGPGTRLLVL.

This clonotype showed up many times. The V and J genes are TRBV29-1 and TRBJ1-2, with TRBD1 matching 10 bases. The CDR3 sequence is 14 residues long. Germline V gives CDR1 SQVTM, CDR2 ANQGSEA. Trimming removed 8 bases from V and 3 bases from J; junction bases left unmatched: 9. The CDR3 bases are TGCAGCACGACAGGGGGCGGAACGGACTATGGCTACACCTTC. Its translation is CSTTGGGTDYGYTF.

The table lists this clonotype with many counts. The chain uses TRBV2 and TRBJ2-1, with 8 bases lining up with TRBD2. The trim removed 10 bases at V and 6 bases at J, leaving 8 bases unmatched. Germline CDR1 SNHLY, CDR2 FYNNEI. This CDR3 spans 13 amino acids. In nucleotides, the CDR3 is TGTGCCAACCAAGGACTAGCCCGCAATGAGCAGTTCTTC. Amino acid sequence: CANQGLARNEQFF. The full variable domain, completed using reference TRBV2 and TRBJ2-1, is EPEVTQTPSHQVTQMGQEVILRCVPISNHLYFYWYRQILGQKVEFLVSFYNNEISEKSEIFDDQFSVERPDGSNFTLKIRSTKLEDSAMYFCANQGLARNEQFFGPGTRLTVL.

The CDR3 sequence: CASSPGMLGELFF. In DNA, the CDR3 is TGTGCCAGCAGCCCCGGGATGCTCGGGGAGCTGTTTTTT. The chain employs TRBV7-9 and TRBJ2-2; D possibly corresponds to TRBD2 (5 bases). This CDR3 spans 13 amino acids. Trimming shortened V by 5 bases and J by 7 bases, and 11 bases separated the two germline ends. The germline V gene has CDR1 SEHNR and CDR2 FQNEAQ (reference sequence). Full variable domain (rest looked up from reference TRBV7-9 and TRBJ2-2): DTGVSQNPRHKITKRGQNVTFRCDPISEHNRLYWYRQTLGQGPEFLTYFQNEAQLEKSRLLSDRFSAERPKGSFSTLEIQRTEQGDSAMYLCASSPGMLGELFFGEGSRLTVL.